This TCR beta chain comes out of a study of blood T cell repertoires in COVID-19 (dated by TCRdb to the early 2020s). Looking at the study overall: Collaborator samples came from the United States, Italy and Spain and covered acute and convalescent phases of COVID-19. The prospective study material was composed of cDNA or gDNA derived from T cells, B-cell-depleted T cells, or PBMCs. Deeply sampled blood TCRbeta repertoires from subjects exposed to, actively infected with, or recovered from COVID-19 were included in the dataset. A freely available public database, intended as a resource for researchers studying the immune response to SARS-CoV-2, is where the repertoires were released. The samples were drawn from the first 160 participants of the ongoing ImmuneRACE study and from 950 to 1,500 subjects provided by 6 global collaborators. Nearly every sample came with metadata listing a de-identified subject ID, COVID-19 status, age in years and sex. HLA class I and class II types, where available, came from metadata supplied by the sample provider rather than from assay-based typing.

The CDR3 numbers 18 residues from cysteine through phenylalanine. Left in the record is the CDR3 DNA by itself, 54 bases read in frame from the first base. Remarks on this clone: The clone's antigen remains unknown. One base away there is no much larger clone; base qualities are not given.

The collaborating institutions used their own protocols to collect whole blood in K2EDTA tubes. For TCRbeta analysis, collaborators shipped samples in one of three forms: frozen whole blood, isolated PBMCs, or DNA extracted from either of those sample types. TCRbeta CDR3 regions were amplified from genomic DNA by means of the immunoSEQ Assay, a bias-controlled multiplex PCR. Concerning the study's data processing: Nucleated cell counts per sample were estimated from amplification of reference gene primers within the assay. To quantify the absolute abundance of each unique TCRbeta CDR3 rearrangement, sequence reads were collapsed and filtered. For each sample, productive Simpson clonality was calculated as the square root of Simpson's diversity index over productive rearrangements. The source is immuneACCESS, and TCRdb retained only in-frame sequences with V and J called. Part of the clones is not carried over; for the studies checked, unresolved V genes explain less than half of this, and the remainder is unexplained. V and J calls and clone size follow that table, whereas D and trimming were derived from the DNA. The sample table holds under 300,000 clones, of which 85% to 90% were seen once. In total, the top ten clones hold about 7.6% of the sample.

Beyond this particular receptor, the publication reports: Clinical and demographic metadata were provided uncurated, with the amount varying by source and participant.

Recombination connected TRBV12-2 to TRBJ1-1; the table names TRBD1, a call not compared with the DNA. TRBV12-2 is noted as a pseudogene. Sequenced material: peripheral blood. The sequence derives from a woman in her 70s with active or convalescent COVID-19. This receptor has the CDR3 CASRLNWRDRKIGTEAFF. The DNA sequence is TGTGCAAGTCGCCTAAACTGGCGGGACAGGAAAATAGGCACTGAAGCTTTCTTT.